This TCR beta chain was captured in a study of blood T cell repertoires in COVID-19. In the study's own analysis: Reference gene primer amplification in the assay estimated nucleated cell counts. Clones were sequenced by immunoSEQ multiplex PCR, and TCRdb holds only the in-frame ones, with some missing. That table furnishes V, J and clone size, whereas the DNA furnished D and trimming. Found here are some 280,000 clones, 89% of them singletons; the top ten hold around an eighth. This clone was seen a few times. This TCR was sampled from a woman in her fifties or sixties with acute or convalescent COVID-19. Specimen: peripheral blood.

Written as DNA, the CDR3 is TGTGCCAGCAGTTCACAGGGGCTGGGCAATCAGCCCCAGCATTTT. Translating it yields CASSSQGLGNQPQHF. The chain couples TRBV27 to TRBJ1-5; 7 bases align to TRBD1. The V gene's germline CDR1 is MNHEY and CDR2 SMNVEV (reference sequence). The J segment lost 2 bases and the V segment lost 4 bases, leaving 5 bases of the junction unmatched. This CDR3 comprises 15 residues.